The present T cell receptor beta chain was sequenced within a study of blood T cell repertoires in COVID-19. Turning to the study itself: The origin of the acute and convalescent COVID-19 samples was the United States, Italy and Spain.

Source study methods: Estimation of nucleated cell counts relied on the amplification of reference gene primers. Only in-frame clones appear in the TCRdb table, and some are missing; sequencing was by immunoSEQ multiplex PCR. From that table come the V and J calls and clone size; the DNA was used to work out D and trimming. The sample consists of a few hundred thousand clones, approximately 86% of them appearing once. This CDR3 comprises 14 residues. Germline loops: CDR1 SGHAT, CDR2 FQNNGV. With V trimmed by 5 bases and J by 5 bases, 7 bases remained unmatched. The table lists this clone with a count of one. Seattle patient enrollment occurred during active infection, with longitudinal follow-up thereafter.

Sequencing was done on a sample of peripheral blood. The TCR was taken from a woman aged 60-70 years with COVID-19, enrolled during active disease. The chain carries TRBV11-2 and TRBJ1-1; 8 bases align to TRBD1. CDR3 in DNA: TGTGCCAGCAGCCCCCGGACAGGGTCTACTGAAGCTTTCTTT. It translates to CASSPRTGSTEAFF.